Listed below are T cell receptor beta chains from one sample, sequenced in a study of blood T cell repertoires in COVID-19. Assay: immunoSEQ multiplex PCR; the TCRdb copy retains only in-frame clones and omits some. This sample carries about 150,000 clones, about four fifths of them seen once, and the ten largest clones take about 2%. What was sequenced was peripheral blood. The receptors here all came from an elderly woman with acute or convalescent COVID-19. Each CDR3 is given with its conserved first and last residue. D genes are given only for firm matches. Size tells how often a clone was seen (once, few, many) or the class of an expanded clone, and some rows leave it out.

v_call	cdr3_length	d_call	j_call	clone_size	cdr3_aa	cdr3_nt
TRBV19	11	.	TRBJ2-1	.	CASSRYNEQFF	TGTGCCAGTAGCCGCTACAATGAGCAGTTCTTC
TRBV2	13	.	TRBJ2-7	.	CASSATGPFEQYF	TGTGCCAGCAGTGCGACAGGTCCTTTCGAGCAGTACTTC
TRBV6-2/TRBV6-3	13	.	TRBJ2-7	.	CASSSGLFYEQYF	TGTGCCAGCAGCTCCGGACTATTCTACGAGCAGTACTTC
TRBV5-1	15	TRBD1	TRBJ2-5	.	CASSLAPAGGETQYF	TGCGCCAGCAGCTTGGCCCCCGCAGGGGGAGAGACCCAGTACTTC
TRBV9	16	.	TRBJ2-2	.	CASSLNLVRDTGELFF	TGTGCCAGCAGCCTTAATCTAGTTCGGGACACCGGGGAGCTGTTTTTT
TRBV12-3/TRBV12-4	13	TRBD1	TRBJ1-1	few	CASSLTGTTEAFF	TGTGCCAGCAGTTTGACAGGGACAACTGAAGCTTTCTTT
TRBV20-1	11	TRBD1	TRBJ2-1	.	CSATSQGVKFF	TGCAGTGCTACGTCCCAGGGGGTAAAGTTCTTC
TRBV5-1	14	.	TRBJ1-2	.	CASSLDGRANGYTF	TGCGCCAGCAGCTTGGACGGCAGGGCTAATGGCTACACCTTC
TRBV3-1/TRBV3-2	15	.	TRBJ2-1	.	CASSQVWGDYNEQFF	TGTGCCAGCAGCCAAGTGTGGGGGGACTACAATGAGCAGTTCTTC
TRBV27	13	.	TRBJ2-2	.	CASSLSSAGELFF	TGTGCCAGCAGTTTATCTAGCGCCGGGGAGCTGTTTTTT
TRBV2	13	TRBD2	TRBJ2-3	.	CASRLAGADTQYF	TGTGCCAGTAGACTAGCGGGAGCGGATACGCAGTATTTT
TRBV19	12	TRBD1	TRBJ1-1	.	CASSRRQGEAFF	TGTGCCAGTAGTAGAAGACAGGGTGAAGCTTTCTTT
TRBV5-1	13	TRBD1	TRBJ1-2	.	CASSLDRGGGYTF	TGCGCCAGCAGCCTCGACAGGGGCGGAGGCTACACCTTC
TRBV6-6	13	.	TRBJ2-7	.	CASRGGAGGEQYF	TGTGCCAGCAGGGGGGGGGCTGGAGGCGAGCAGTACTTC
TRBV3-1/TRBV3-2	16	.	TRBJ1-2	.	CASSRGGAESNYGYTF	TGTGCCAGCAGCCGAGGGGGGGCGGAATCTAACTATGGCTACACCTTC
TRBV28	14	.	TRBJ1-2	.	CASSLSAATYGYTF	TGTGCCAGCAGTTTAAGTGCGGCTACCTATGGCTACACCTTC
TRBV7-2	18	TRBD2	TRBJ2-7	.	CASSLGTSGRTLSYEQYF	TGTGCCAGCAGCTTAGGGACTAGCGGGAGAACCTTATCCTACGAGCAGTACTTC
TRBV5-6	17	TRBD1	TRBJ2-6	.	CASSAGQGAAGANVLTF	TGTGCCAGCAGCGCCGGACAGGGGGCGGCCGGGGCCAACGTCCTGACTTTC
TRBV3-1/TRBV3-2	15	.	TRBJ1-4	.	CASSQEMQYNEKLFF	TGTGCCAGCAGCCAAGAAATGCAGTATAATGAAAAACTGTTTTTT
TRBV25-1	16	TRBD1	TRBJ1-2	.	CASSPMWATGREGYTF	TGTGCCAGCAGCCCCATGTGGGCGACAGGGCGCGAGGGCTACACCTTC
TRBV11-2	11	.	TRBJ2-7	.	CASSYSEEQYF	TGTGCCAGCAGTTACAGTGAAGAGCAGTACTTC
TRBV7-2	15	.	TRBJ1-6	few	CASSLDTPNNSPLHF	TGTGCCAGCAGCTTAGACACCCCAAACAATTCACCCCTCCACTTT
TRBV18	15	.	TRBJ1-5	.	CASSPTGSNNQPQHF	TGTGCCAGCTCCCCAACAGGGTCCAACAATCAGCCCCAGCATTTT
TRBV12-5	12	.	TRBJ2-7	.	CASGLDSYEQYF	TGTGCTAGTGGTCTTGACAGCTACGAGCAGTACTTC
TRBV28	12	.	TRBJ2-7	.	CASSLGAGEQYF	TGTGCCAGCAGTTTGGGGGCAGGAGAGCAGTACTTC
TRBV7-9	14	TRBD1	TRBJ1-5	few	CASSRQGANQPQHF	TGTGCCAGCAGCCGTCAGGGGGCGAATCAGCCCCAGCATTTT
TRBV19	16	TRBD1	TRBJ1-6	.	CASSPVGGQFNSPLHF	TGTGCCAGTAGTCCGGTCGGGGGACAGTTTAATTCACCCCTCCACTTT
TRBV2	13	.	TRBJ1-6	.	CASSEAQLRPLHF	TGTGCCAGCAGTGAGGCCCAGTTGAGGCCCCTCCACTTT
TRBV20-1	13	TRBD1	TRBJ1-2	.	CSASRQGGYGYTF	TGCAGTGCTAGTAGGCAGGGGGGCTATGGCTACACCTTC
TRBV4-1	18	TRBD2	TRBJ2-1	.	CASSQESPGLDVSYEQFF	TGCGCCAGCAGCCAAGAAAGCCCGGGACTAGATGTTTCTTATGAGCAGTTCTTC
TRBV9	14	.	TRBJ1-3	.	CASSGDSWGNTIYF	TGTGCCAGCAGCGGCGACTCTTGGGGAAACACCATATATTTT
TRBV3-1/TRBV3-2	18	.	TRBJ2-2	.	CASSQGSGFGTPTGELFF	TGTGCCAGCAGCCAAGGGTCAGGCTTCGGGACTCCTACCGGGGAGCTGTTTTTT
TRBV6-6	12	.	TRBJ1-1	.	CASSYSNREAFF	TGTGCCAGCAGTTACTCGAACAGAGAAGCTTTCTTT
TRBV3-1/TRBV3-2	15	TRBD2	TRBJ2-1	.	CASSQASGGASEQFF	TGTGCCAGCAGCCAAGCTAGCGGGGGGGCCAGTGAGCAGTTCTTC
TRBV21-1	19	.	TRBJ2-5	.	CASSKARKNFGGHQETQYF	TGTGCCAGCAGCAAAGCGAGAAAGAATTTTGGAGGGCACCAAGAGACCCAGTACTTC
TRBV13	16	.	TRBJ2-1	.	CASSLNTGILIPEQFF	TGTGCCAGCAGTTTAAATACAGGGATACTTATCCCTGAGCAGTTCTTC
TRBV20-1	15	.	TRBJ1-6	.	CSASSSYREYSPLHF	TGCAGTGCTAGTTCGTCTTACAGGGAGTATTCACCCCTCCACTTT
TRBV5-1	16	TRBD1	TRBJ2-5	.	CASSSDRTGVGETQYF	TGCGCCAGCAGTTCTGATCGGACAGGGGTAGGGGAGACCCAGTACTTC
TRBV2	14	.	TRBJ2-5	.	CASRMGGVQETQYF	TGTGCCAGCAGAATGGGCGGGGTACAAGAGACCCAGTACTTC
TRBV6-5	13	.	TRBJ1-1	.	CASRRGINTEAFF	TGTGCCAGCAGAAGAGGCATCAACACTGAAGCTTTCTTT
TRBV19	15	.	TRBJ1-1	.	CATPGGARGYTEAFF	TGTGCCACCCCGGGGGGGGCCCGGGGGTACACTGAAGCTTTCTTT
TRBV6-2/TRBV6-3	20	TRBD1	TRBJ2-4	.	CASSYPSTGGARNAKNIQYF	TGTGCCAGCAGTTATCCTTCGACAGGGGGCGCGAGGAACGCCAAAAACATTCAGTACTTC
TRBV28	15	.	TRBJ1-2	.	CASLPRGGPSYGYTF	TGTGCCTCCCTCCCGCGGGGGGGACCTAGCTATGGCTACACCTTC
TRBV4-3	16	TRBD1	TRBJ2-5	.	CASSRGRDRVLETQYF	TGCGCCAGCAGCCGCGGCCGGGACAGGGTTTTAGAGACCCAGTACTTC
TRBV5-8	17	.	TRBJ2-1	.	CASSFVRDTLSYNEQFF	TGTGCCAGCAGCTTCGTCCGGGACACCCTCTCCTACAATGAGCAGTTCTTC
TRBV4-1	15	.	TRBJ1-5	few	CASSRDWGFNQPQHF	TGCGCCAGCAGCCGGGACTGGGGCTTCAATCAGCCCCAGCATTTT
TRBV6-5	15	TRBD2	TRBJ2-1	.	CASSLAGGPSVEQFF	TGTGCCAGCAGTTTAGCGGGAGGGCCTAGTGTTGAGCAGTTCTTC
TRBV9	15	TRBD1	TRBJ1-6	once	CASSVGTGINSPLHF	TGTGCCAGCAGCGTCGGGACAGGCATTAATTCACCCCTCCACTTT
TRBV18	16	TRBD1	TRBJ2-6	.	CASSKDRLGEANVLTF	TGTGCCAGCTCAAAGGACAGGTTGGGGGAGGCCAACGTCCTGACTTTC
TRBV5-1	12	.	TRBJ2-3	.	CASSSSADTQYF	TGCGCCAGCAGCTCCTCTGCAGATACGCAGTATTTT
TRBV24-1	13	.	TRBJ2-7	.	CATSDAGRYEQYF	TGTGCCACCAGTGATGCGGGGCGGTACGAGCAGTACTTC
TRBV4-1	14	.	TRBJ1-2	.	CASSQPTANYGYTF	TGCGCCAGCAGCCAACCGACAGCTAACTATGGCTACACCTTC
TRBV6-2/TRBV6-3	15	TRBD1	TRBJ1-5	once	CASSFRGLGNQPQHF	TGTGCCAGCAGTTTTAGGGGGCTCGGCAATCAGCCCCAGCATTTT
TRBV30	15	TRBD1	TRBJ2-3	.	CAWSPGTGFSDTQYF	TGTGCCTGGTCGCCGGGGACAGGGTTCTCAGATACGCAGTATTTT
TRBV28	14	.	TRBJ1-1	once	CASSTPRGVAEAFF	TGTGCCAGCAGTACACCCCGGGGGGTCGCTGAAGCTTTCTTT
TRBV7-2	15	TRBD1	TRBJ2-5	few	CASRKGATSQETQYF	TGTGCCAGCAGGAAGGGGGCTACTTCCCAAGAGACCCAGTACTTC
TRBV11-3	13	.	TRBJ2-7	.	CASSLTGGYEQYF	TGTGCCAGCAGCTTGACAGGTGGCTACGAGCAGTACTTC
TRBV24-1	16	.	TRBJ1-5	.	CATSVGRERGHQPQHF	TGTGCCACCAGTGTCGGGAGGGAGAGGGGCCATCAGCCCCAGCATTTT
TRBV14	13	.	TRBJ2-7	.	CASSPTNSYEQYF	TGTGCCAGCAGCCCTACTAACTCCTACGAGCAGTACTTC
TRBV7-2	15	TRBD1	TRBJ1-1	once	CASSPWGQENTEAFF	TGTGCCAGCAGCCCTTGGGGACAGGAGAACACTGAAGCTTTCTTT